Listed below are T cell receptor beta chains from one sample, sequenced in a study of blood T cell repertoires in COVID-19. Here immunoSEQ multiplex PCR was the method, and the copy in TCRdb shows in-frame clones only, minus some. The repertoire has about 140,000 clones, 70% to 90% of them found once; the top ten carry about 1.5%. Sequencing was performed on peripheral blood. The receptors were sampled from a woman between 55 and 75 years old with acute or convalescent COVID-19. Each CDR3 is given with its conserved first and last residue. The D gene is left open where the match is weak. Expanded clones get a size class; other rows say once, few or many, or leave the size out.

-	-	TRBV30	TRBJ1-5	TGTGCCTGGAGCCCGAGCGGATGGAGACAGCCCCAGCATTTT	CAWSPSGWRQPQHF
-	-	TRBV27	TRBJ1-6	TGTGCCAGCAGTTTAGGAGTAGGATCACCCCTCCACTTT	CASSLGVGSPLHF
-	-	TRBV27	TRBJ1-1	TGTGCCAGCAGTTATCGGACAGTTGGATGGACTGAAGCTTTCTTT	CASSYRTVGWTEAFF
-	TRBD1	TRBV6-5	TRBJ2-5	TGTGCCAGCAGTTACTCAGGGGGCGAAGAGACCCAGTACTTC	CASSYSGGEETQYF
-	TRBD1	TRBV10-3	TRBJ1-5	TGTGCCATCAGATCGGACAGGGGCAATCAGCCCCAGCATTTT	CAIRSDRGNQPQHF
-	TRBD1	TRBV2	TRBJ1-2	TGTGCCAGCAGTACCTCACAGGGGGCGGACTATGGCTACACCTTC	CASSTSQGADYGYTF
-	TRBD1	TRBV5-1	TRBJ2-1	TGCGCCAGCAGCTTAGGACAGGGGGCTTACAATGAGCAGTTCTTC	CASSLGQGAYNEQFF
once	-	TRBV6-5	TRBJ1-2	TGTGCCAGCACCTATCTGAAAGGGGGTGGTTATGGCTACACCTTC	CASTYLKGGGYGYTF
-	-	TRBV27	TRBJ1-1	TGTGCCAGCAGTTTAATAGGACAGTTTAACACTGAAGCTTTCTTT	CASSLIGQFNTEAFF
-	TRBD2	TRBV9	TRBJ2-2	TGTGCCAGCAGTCCCAGCGGGAGCGGGGACACCGGGGAGCTGTTTTTT	CASSPSGSGDTGELFF
-	TRBD2	TRBV15	TRBJ2-1	TGTGCCACCAGCACCCTAGGAAGCGGGGGGGTGTTCAATGAGCAGTTCTTC	CATSTLGSGGVFNEQFF
-	-	TRBV5-4	TRBJ2-7	TGTGCCAGCAGCCCGAAGTGGCGGACAGAAGAAGAGCAGTACTTC	CASSPKWRTEEEQYF
-	TRBD1	TRBV11-2	TRBJ1-2	TGTGCCAGCAGCTTAGCGGGCACAGGGGGCTATGGCTACACCTTC	CASSLAGTGGYGYTF
-	TRBD2	TRBV3-1/TRBV3-2	TRBJ2-5	TGTGCCAGCAGCCCAGGGGGACTAGCGGGGGCGGGGCAAGAGACCCAGTACTTC	CASSPGGLAGAGQETQYF
-	-	TRBV29-1	TRBJ2-6	TGCAGCGTTGAACCGGGACAATCTGGGGCCAACGTCCTGACTTTC	CSVEPGQSGANVLTF
-	TRBD1	TRBV28	TRBJ1-4	TGTGCCAGCACCAGACAGGGAGCACTGTTTTTT	CASTRQGALFF
-	-	TRBV7-3	TRBJ2-2	TGTGCCAGCAGCTCCTTACTGGGACATACCTTCCCGAACACCGGGGAGCTGTTTTTT	CASSSLLGHTFPNTGELFF
-	-	TRBV19	TRBJ1-6	TGTGCCAGTAGTATAGATCTGAGACAGGCCCGGAATTCACCCCTCCACTTT	CASSIDLRQARNSPLHF
-	TRBD1	TRBV7-2	TRBJ1-2	TGTGCCAGCAGGTTAGGGGGGACAGGATTTGGCTATGGCTACACCTTC	CASRLGGTGFGYGYTF
-	-	TRBV7-2	TRBJ2-7	TGTGCCAGCAGCTTAAATTCTTTGGGCAGGGTAGCTGAGCAGTACTTC	CASSLNSLGRVAEQYF
-	-	TRBV11-2	TRBJ2-5	TGTGCCAGCAGCCCTCTCGTGGCGGAGGGGGGGGGCCCGGAGACCCAGTACTTC	CASSPLVAEGGGPETQYF
few	-	TRBV5-1	TRBJ2-7	TGCGCCAGCAGCTATTCGACAGACTCCTACGAGCAGTACTTC	CASSYSTDSYEQYF
-	-	TRBV19	TRBJ1-6	TGTGCCAGTAGTATAACGCGAAATAATTCACCCCTCCACTTT	CASSITRNNSPLHF
-	TRBD2	TRBV2	TRBJ2-2	TGTGCCAGCGGCGGGGGGGCCGGAAGGACCGGGGAGCTGTTTTTT	CASGGGAGRTGELFF
-	-	TRBV7-8	TRBJ2-6	TGTGCCAGCAGCTTATCTTCAGGGACTGGGGCCAACGTCCTGACTTTC	CASSLSSGTGANVLTF
-	TRBD1	TRBV7-2	TRBJ2-2	TGTGCCAGCAGCCTCAGGACAGGGGCCACCGGGGAGCTGTTTTTT	CASSLRTGATGELFF
once	-	TRBV7-9	TRBJ1-6	TGTGCCAGCAGCTTACGGGGGGGTGACTCGAGCTCCTATAATTCACCCCTCCACTTT	CASSLRGGDSSSYNSPLHF
-	-	TRBV15	TRBJ2-5	TGTGCCACCAGCAGAGATGTCCAGGATGAGACCCAGTACTTC	CATSRDVQDETQYF
-	-	TRBV7-2	TRBJ1-2	TGTGCCAGCAGCCTGGACAGCCAGGTCTATGGCTACACCTTC	CASSLDSQVYGYTF
-	TRBD1	TRBV24-1	TRBJ2-1	TGTGCCACCAGTGCCCCAGGGGGCCTTACCCTACACAATGAGCAGTTCTTC	CATSAPGGLTLHNEQFF
-	-	TRBV20-1	TRBJ1-2	TGCAGTGCTAGGTCCGGGGGGGGCTACACCTTC	CSARSGGGYTF
-	TRBD1	TRBV7-8	TRBJ2-7	TGTGCCAGCAGCCCACAGGGGGACAGCATCTACGAGCAGTACTTC	CASSPQGDSIYEQYF
-	TRBD2	TRBV7-9	TRBJ2-1	TGTGCCAGCAGTTCCCCTGCGGGGGGGGTCAATGAGCAGTTCTTC	CASSSPAGGVNEQFF
-	TRBD2	TRBV7-2	TRBJ2-3	TGTGCCAGCAGCTTCACCAGACTAGCGGGGATAACAGATACGCAGTATTTT	CASSFTRLAGITDTQYF
-	-	TRBV7-9	TRBJ1-5	TGTGCCAGCAGCCAAACAGGGCGCAATCAGCCCCAGCATTTT	CASSQTGRNQPQHF
-	-	TRBV9	TRBJ2-1	TGTGCCAGCAGCGTAGACCGGAATGAGCAGTTCTTC	CASSVDRNEQFF
once	-	TRBV30	TRBJ1-1	TGTGCCTGGAGTCCGTCTTTAGCTGAAGCTTTCTTT	CAWSPSLAEAFF
-	-	TRBV6-4	TRBJ1-6	TGTGCCAGCAGTGACTCGCCAGGCACACCCCTCCACTTT	CASSDSPGTPLHF
once	-	TRBV2	TRBJ2-7	TGTGCCAGCAGTGGGGGCAGCTACGAGCAGTACTTC	CASSGGSYEQYF
few	-	TRBV7-2	TRBJ2-5	TGTGCCAGCAGCTTGGTGGAGGGGCTGGAGACCCAGTACTTC	CASSLVEGLETQYF
few	-	TRBV24-1	TRBJ1-1	TGTGCCACCAGTGACCCTACCGGGGGTGGCACTGAAGCTTTCTTT	CATSDPTGGGTEAFF